This T cell receptor (beta chain) appears in the sequencing data of a study of T cell responses to AZD1222 COVID-19 vaccine. Only in-frame clones appear in the TCRdb table, and some are missing; sequencing was by immunoSEQ multiplex PCR. The sample yields 150,000 or so clones, about 88% seen once. A note on this clone: Its antigen is currently unknown.

With 6 bases removed from V and 10 bases from J, the gap between germline ends came to 18 bases. This CDR3 is built from 13 residues. Germline CDR1 reads MNHEY; CDR2 reads SVGEGT. Notes on the study in general: Vaccine-related CD4 TCRs covered spike, predominating at 160-218 and 743-854. Most donors were white British and more were female, and clonal diversity was possibly underestimated. Nearly half of the spike-specific TCRs reportedly recognize variant regions that carry no mutations.

The material sequenced was peripheral blood, taken on day 0 of AZD1222 vaccination. The chain uses TRBV6-2 or TRBV6-3 and TRBJ1-1; D is perhaps TRBD1 (5 bases). The sequence derives from an adult in good health. The CDR3 loop reads CASSEGTPPAAFF. The CDR3 DNA follows: TGTGCCAGCAGCGAGGGGACCCCCCCGGCAGCTTTCTTT.